Listed here are 11 T cell receptor beta chains from one sample, sequenced in a study of blood T cell repertoires in COVID-19. Some clones are missing from TCRdb's copy, which holds only in-frame ones; the method was immunoSEQ multiplex PCR. The sample lists tens of thousands of clones, 80% to 90% occurring once. The sequenced sample was peripheral blood. These receptors were obtained from a middle-aged man with active COVID-19.

This clone is a singleton in its sample. The chain employs TRBV6-1 and TRBJ1-6, with D possibly TRBD1 on 6 matching bases. Trimming stripped 1 base from V and 5 bases from J, with 9 bases between. Germline V gene lookup returns CDR1 MNHNS and CDR2 SASEGT. The CDR3 totals 15 residues. Here the CDR3 DNA reads TGTGCCAGCAGTGAAGGGCCAGGGGATAATTCACCCCTCCACTTT. Its translation is CASSEGPGDNSPLHF.

This rearrangement joins TRBV9 to TRBJ2-7; D might be TRBD2 (7 bases). Germline-derived CDR1 and CDR2 are SGDLS and YYNGEE. The CDR3 covers 14 residues. V lost 4 bases and J 2 bases, leaving 13 bases between the germline ends. The CDR3 DNA is TGTGCCAGCAGCCCTAGGGGGGGGCCCTACGAGCAGTACTTC. Translation gives CASSPRGGPYEQYF. The entire variable domain, with the rest obtained from reference TRBV9 and TRBJ2-7, is as follows: DSGVTQTPKHLITATGQRVTLRCSPRSGDLSVYWYQQSLDQGLQFLIQYYNGEERAKGNILERFSAQQFPDLHSELNLSSLELGDSALYFCASSPRGGPYEQYFGPGTRLTVT.

The rearrangement links TRBV28 to TRBJ2-7; the match to TRBD2 covers 10 bases. J was trimmed by 9 bases and V by 7 bases; bases with no gene match: 9. The CDR3 is made up of 13 amino acids. Germline V CDR1 and CDR2: MDHEN, SYDVKM. CDR3 bases: TGTGCCAGCAACCCGGGACTAGCGACCGGGCAGTACTTC. Protein product: CASNPGLATGQYF.

The chain carries TRBV4-1 and TRBJ1-4; TRBD1 matches 8 bases. CDR1 is MGHRA, CDR2 YSYEKL, per germline. V was clipped by 1 base and J by 8 bases; unmatched bases: 9. This CDR3 comprises 16 residues. CDR3 protein: CASSQVGNRGYEKLFF. The CDR3 bases are TGCGCCAGCAGCCAAGTGGGAAACAGGGGGTACGAAAAACTGTTTTTT.

The V call is TRBV10-3, the J call TRBJ1-1, with 8 bases fitting TRBD1. The V segment lost 0 bases and the J segment 6 bases; nucleotides outside the gene matches: 9. CDR1 is ENHRY, CDR2 SYGVKD, per germline. This CDR3 has 16 residues. CDR3 coding DNA: TGTGCCATCAGTGAGTCTTTGGGACAGGCAAACGCTGAAGCTTTCTTT. Translation gives CAISESLGQANAEAFF.

The rearrangement uses TRBV5-1 and TRBJ2-2; TRBD2 matches at 15 bases. CDR1 and CDR2 from the germline V gene are SGHRS and YFSETQ. V gave up 4 bases and J gave up 6 bases; unmatched junction bases: 7. The CDR3 is made up of 17 amino acids. The CDR3 spells CASSLGLAGGQAGELFF. The CDR3 nucleotides read TGCGCCAGCAGCCTGGGACTAGCGGGAGGCCAAGCCGGGGAGCTGTTTTTT.

The chain joins TRBV25-1 to TRBJ2-5; perhaps TRBD1 as D (5 bases). The germline V and J ends were trimmed by 3 bases and 1 base, with 15 bases remaining between them. Germline CDR1 and CDR2: MGHDK and SYGVNS. The CDR3 loop spans 16 amino acids. The CDR3 protein is CASSESGLAIQETQYF. Here the CDR3 DNA reads TGTGCCAGCAGTGAGTCAGGGTTGGCTATCCAAGAGACCCAGTACTTC.

This rearrangement joins TRBV6-5 to TRBJ1-2; D gene unclear. The germline CDR1 and CDR2 sequences are MNHEY and SVGAGI. The CDR3 has 14 residues. V shed 2 bases and J shed 7 bases, with 14 bases lying between them. In DNA, the CDR3 is TGTGCCAGCAGTTACGGTGGTCGGGCGGGTGGCTACACCTTC. This translates into CASSYGGRAGGYTF.

The table lists this clone with a few counts. The CDR3 DNA is TGTGCCAGCAGTGAAGGGGACTATGGCTACACCTTC. Translating gives CASSEGDYGYTF. The chain joins TRBV27 to TRBJ1-2; D is perhaps TRBD1 (5 bases). CDR3 length: 12 residues. Deletions cut 5 bases from V and 3 bases from J, with 7 bases between. Germline lookup yields CDR1 MNHEY and CDR2 SMNVEV (reference sequence).

The rearrangement uses TRBV7-2 and TRBJ1-2; 9 bases map to TRBD1. Germline V gene data show CDR1 as SGHTA and CDR2 as FQGNSA. This CDR3 spans 16 amino acids. The V gene end was trimmed by 2 bases and the J gene end by 10 bases; junction bases not matched to a gene: 14. The CDR3 reads CASSLRSAGQGSVYTF. As DNA, the CDR3 is TGTGCCAGCAGCTTAAGGTCAGCGGGACAGGGATCCGTCTACACCTTC.

V and J are TRBV7-2 and TRBJ2-5, with 11 bases lining up with TRBD2. This CDR3 spans 14 amino acids. Germline assignment: CDR1 SGHTA and CDR2 FQGNSA. The V segment lost 5 bases and the J segment 9 bases; nucleotides outside the gene matches: 8. CDR3 amino acids: CASSPTSGGKAQYF. The CDR3 nucleotides read TGTGCCAGCAGCCCCACTAGCGGGGGTAAGGCCCAGTACTTC.